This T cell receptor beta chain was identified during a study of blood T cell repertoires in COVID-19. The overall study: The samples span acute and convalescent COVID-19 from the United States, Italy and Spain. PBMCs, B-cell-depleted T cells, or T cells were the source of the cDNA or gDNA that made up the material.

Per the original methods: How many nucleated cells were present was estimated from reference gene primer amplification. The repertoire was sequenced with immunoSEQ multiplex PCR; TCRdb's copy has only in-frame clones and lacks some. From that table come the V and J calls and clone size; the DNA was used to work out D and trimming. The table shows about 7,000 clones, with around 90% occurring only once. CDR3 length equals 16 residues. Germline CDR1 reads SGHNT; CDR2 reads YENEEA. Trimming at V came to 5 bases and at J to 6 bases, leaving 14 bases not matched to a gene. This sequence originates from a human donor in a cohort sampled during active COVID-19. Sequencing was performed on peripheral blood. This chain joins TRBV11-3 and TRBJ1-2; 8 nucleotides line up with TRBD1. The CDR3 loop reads CASSPETKSGGNGYTF. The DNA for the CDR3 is TGTGCCAGCAGCCCAGAAACGAAATCAGGGGGCAATGGCTACACCTTC. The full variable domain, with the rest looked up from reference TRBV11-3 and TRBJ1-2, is EAGVVQSPRYKIIEKKQPVAFWCNPISGHNTLYWYLQNLGQGPELLIRYENEEAVDDSQLPKDRFSAERLKGVDSTLKIQPAELGDSAVYLCASSPETKSGGNGYTFGSGTRLTVV.